These 16 T cell receptor beta chains share one sample of origin, sequenced in a study of blood T cell repertoires in COVID-19 (dated by TCRdb to about 2020). Libraries were constructed by the immunoSEQ multiplex PCR assay. TCRdb provides this immuneACCESS table in a form limited to in-frame rearrangements. Some clones are lacking; in checked studies, under half of them reflect an unresolved V gene, and why the rest are absent is not known. The sample has around 100,000 clones on record, under 90% of them singletons. The ten largest clones take up approximately 25% of the sample. The specimen sequenced was peripheral blood. Receptor source: a human donor in a cohort sampled during active COVID-19.

This clone appeared once. The V call is TRBV7-8, the J call TRBJ2-1; 8 bases agree with TRBD2. Germline assignment: CDR1 SGHVS and CDR2 FQNEAQ. V was pared by 5 bases and J by 0 bases, with 3 bases of the junction left unmatched. The CDR3 loop spans 15 amino acids. The chain's CDR3 is CASSPLAVSYNEQFF. The CDR3 nucleotides are TGTGCCAGCAGCCCACTAGCGGTCTCCTACAATGAGCAGTTCTTC.

V gene TRBV7-8 combines with J gene TRBJ1-1, with 7 bases identical to TRBD1. Germline values: CDR1 SGHVS, CDR2 FQNEAQ. Germline trimming cut 5 bases from V and 2 bases from J; bases unmatched to any gene: 8. The CDR3 extends over 15 amino acids. CDR3 amino acids: CASSPWGQINTEAFF. DNA for the CDR3: TGTGCCAGCAGCCCCTGGGGACAGATAAACACTGAAGCTTTCTTT.

The J gene is TRBJ2-2, the V gene TRBV18, with TRBD1 as a possible D gene (6 bases). The germline gives CDR1 KGHSH, CDR2 LQKENI. This CDR3 comprises 16 residues. The V and J ends lost 4 bases and 0 bases respectively, with 12 bases between them. DNA of the CDR3: TGTGCCAGCTCACTCGGACAGTATTCGAACACCGGGGAGCTGTTTTTT. It yields the protein CASSLGQYSNTGELFF. Together with reference TRBV18 and TRBJ2-2, the CDR3 gives the full variable domain: NAGVMQNPRHLVRRRGQEARLRCSPMKGHSHVYWYRQLPEEGLKFMVYLQKENIIDESGMPKERFSAEFPKEGPSILRIQQVVRGDSAAYFCASSLGQYSNTGELFFGEGSRLTVL.

J is TRBJ2-7 and V is TRBV7-9; weak D call: TRBD2 (6 bases). V lost 3 bases to trimming and J lost 0 bases, with 9 bases between them. This CDR3 spans 14 amino acids. Germline lookup yields CDR1 SEHNR and CDR2 FQNEAQ (reference sequence). CDR3 nucleotides: TGTGCCAGCAGCTTTGGAGGGAGCTCCTACGAGCAGTACTTC. This codes for CASSFGGSSYEQYF.

The V and J genes are TRBV7-2 and TRBJ2-7; no clear D gene. The CDR3 extends over 13 amino acids. Trimming cost V 6 bases and J 6 bases, with 15 bases left between them. Germline loops: CDR1 SGHTA, CDR2 FQGNSA. CDR3 sequence reads: CASSRASGSEQYF. The CDR3 coding sequence is TGTGCCAGCAGTCGAGCCTCAGGTTCCGAGCAGTACTTC.

The rearrangement links TRBV11-3 to TRBJ1-1; 7 nucleotides align to TRBD1. Germline V CDR1 and CDR2: SGHNT, YENEEA. V dropped 4 bases and J dropped 0; count of bases not matched to a gene: 5. The length of the CDR3 is 15 residues. CDR3 sequence reads: CASSSRQGMNTEAFF. The DNA of the CDR3 is TGTGCCAGCAGCTCTCGACAGGGAATGAACACTGAAGCTTTCTTT.

The V gene is TRBV19, the J gene TRBJ1-1, with 10 bases lining up with TRBD1. The germline CDR1 and CDR2 sequences are LNHDA and SQIVND (reference sequence). Germline trimming cut 5 bases from V and 7 bases from J; bases unmatched to any gene: 7. The CDR3 spans 14 residues. As DNA, the CDR3 is TGTGCCAGTAGTGGCAGACAGGGGGCGTTTGAAGCTTTCTTT. Translation: CASSGRQGAFEAFF. Full variable domain (rest looked up from reference TRBV19 and TRBJ1-1): DGGITQSPKYLFRKEGQNVTLSCEQNLNHDAMYWYRQDPGQGLRLIYYSQIVNDFQKGDIAEGYSVSREKKESFPLTVTSAQKNPTAFYLCASSGRQGAFEAFFGQGTRLTVV.

The rearrangement links TRBV5-1 to TRBJ1-1; 8 bases are a match to TRBD1. V trimming: 2 bases; J trimming: 8 bases; junction bases outside the gene matches: 5. Germline CDR1 reads SGHRS; CDR2 reads YFSETQ. CDR3 length equals 13 residues. For the CDR3, the DNA is TGCGCCAGCAGCTTACCTGGACAGGGAGAAGCTTTCTTT. This gives the protein CASSLPGQGEAFF.

The chain has TRBV6-2 or TRBV6-3 and TRBJ2-1; 9 bases map to TRBD2. The CDR3 runs 16 residues. V shed 0 bases and J 4 bases; nucleotides not matched to a gene: 4. From germline, CDR1 is MNHEY and CDR2 SVGEGT. The CDR3 DNA is TGTGCCAGCAGTTACTCGAGCCTAGCGGGATACAATGAGCAGTTCTTC. This sequence encodes CASSYSSLAGYNEQFF.

J is TRBJ2-5 and V is TRBV3-1 (or the pseudogene TRBV3-2); TRBD2 matches at 14 bases. CDR3 size: 15 residues. Germline CDR1 LGHDT, CDR2 YNNKEL (reference sequence). Unmatched junction bases numbered 1, after V lost 1 base and J lost 6 bases. In nucleotides, the CDR3 is TGTGCCAGCAGCCAAGGACTAGCGGGGGGGCAGACCCAGTACTTC. Its translation: CASSQGLAGGQTQYF.

This clone was seen only once. The V gene is TRBV28, the J gene TRBJ1-6; D is possibly TRBD1 (5 bases). Germline CDR1 is MDHEN and CDR2 is SYDVKM. The ends were cut back, 3 bases at V and 9 bases at J, with 12 bases in the middle. CDR3 length: 14 amino acids. As DNA, the CDR3 is TGTGCCAGCAGTTTTTCAGGGTGGTCTTCACCCCTCCACTTT. It encodes CASSFSGWSSPLHF. Using reference TRBV28 and TRBJ1-6 for the parts outside the CDR3, the full variable domain is DVKVTQSSRYLVKRTGEKVFLECVQDMDHENMFWYRQDPGLGLRLIYFSYDVKMKEKGDIPEGYSVSREKKERFSLILESASTNQTSMYLCASSFSGWSSPLHFGNGTRLTVT.

This chain joins TRBV5-4 and TRBJ2-5; the match to TRBD2 covers 7 bases. This CDR3 is built from 15 residues. Germline V CDR1 and CDR2: SGHNT, YYREEE (reference sequence). J was trimmed by 5 bases and V by 0 bases; bases with no gene match: 7. CDR3 region: CASSLGGSGGETQYF. CDR3 DNA: TGTGCCAGCAGCTTGGGCGGGAGTGGAGGGGAGACCCAGTACTTC.

The chain has TRBV4-3 and TRBJ2-7; D remains unclear. Germline CDR1 LGHNA, CDR2 YSLEER. V lost 3 bases, J lost 6 bases, and 9 bases lay in between. The CDR3 loop spans 12 amino acids. The CDR3 reads CASSHDRVEQYF. The DNA of the CDR3 is TGCGCCAGCAGCCACGACCGGGTCGAGCAGTACTTC.

The rearrangement uses TRBV9 and TRBJ2-3, with 12 nucleotides matching TRBD2. V dropped 2 bases and J dropped 2; count of bases not matched to a gene: 12. The CDR3 has 19 residues. CDR1 and CDR2 (germline): SGDLS, YYNGEE. The CDR3 region has the DNA TGTGCCAGCAGCGTTCGACTAGCGGGGGCCCTTATGACCACAGATACGCAGTATTTT. Encoded protein: CASSVRLAGALMTTDTQYF.

This sequence joins TRBV9 and TRBJ2-1; 7 nucleotides align to TRBD1. V was pared by 2 bases and J by 1 base, with 0 bases of the junction left unmatched. Per germline, CDR1 SGDLS and CDR2 YYNGEE. The CDR3 spans 14 residues. This chain's CDR3 is CASSVTGSYNEQFF. Here the CDR3 DNA reads TGTGCCAGCAGCGTGACAGGGTCCTACAATGAGCAGTTCTTC.

The V gene is TRBV7-2, the J gene TRBJ1-1; the D is unclear. CDR3 length: 14 amino acids. In germline, CDR1 is SGHTA, CDR2 FQGNSA. V shed 3 bases and J shed 3 bases, with 11 bases lying between them. Here the CDR3 DNA reads TGTGCCAGCAGCTTGGCAAGAGGCGACACTGAAGCTTTCTTT. This gives the protein CASSLARGDTEAFF. Complete variable domain (other parts from reference TRBV7-2 and TRBJ1-1): GAGVSQSPSNKVTEKGKDVELRCDPISGHTALYWYRQSLGQGLEFLIYFQGNSAPDKSGLPSDRFSAERTGGSVSTLTIQRTQQEDSAVYLCASSLARGDTEAFFGQGTRLTVV.